The clone carrying this T cell receptor (beta chain) has only one observation. This sample is part of a study of blood T cell repertoires in COVID-19. Study context: Donors in the United States, Italy and Spain gave samples during acute or convalescent COVID-19.

The germline V gene has CDR1 SGHDT and CDR2 YYEEEE. Trimming cost V 1 base and J 6 bases, with 8 bases left between them. This CDR3 is 12 amino acids long. Original handling: Amplification of reference gene primers was used by the study to estimate nucleated cell counts. TCRdb's copy holds only in-frame clones and misses some; the assay was immunoSEQ multiplex PCR. The DNA gave D and trimming, while V, J and clone size come from that table. Counted here are around 90,000 clones, 80% occurring once; the ten biggest clones make up roughly 19%. This TCR was recovered from a human donor in a cohort sampled during active COVID-19. The chain carries TRBV5-6 and TRBJ2-7; D not resolved. Sequenced material: peripheral blood. This CDR3 is CASSLPPGEQYF. CDR3 in DNA: TGTGCCAGCAGCTTGCCCCCGGGCGAGCAGTACTTC.